This T cell receptor beta chain was obtained from a study of control samples from healthy donors and cancer patients. The table came from immunoSEQ multiplex PCR; TCRdb's copy has only in-frame clones and leaves some out. The sample has approximately 20,000 clones, around 84% seen once. Looked up from germline, CDR1 is MDHEN and CDR2 is SYDVKM. This CDR3 comprises 16 residues. V shed 1 base and J shed 1 base, with 11 bases lying between them. This clone was seen only a few times. This sequence joins TRBV28 and TRBJ1-5; no clear D gene. This sequence originates from a woman aged 70-85 years with lung cancer. The sample consisted of PBMCs. The CDR3, as DNA: TGTGCCAGCAGTTTATCCCAGGCGAGGAGCAATCAGCCCCAGCATTTT. This gives the protein CASSLSQARSNQPQHF. Full variable domain (outside the CDR3, taken from reference TRBV28 and TRBJ1-5): DVKVTQSSRYLVKRTGEKVFLECVQDMDHENMFWYRQDPGLGLRLIYFSYDVKMKEKGDIPEGYSVSREKKERFSLILESASTNQTSMYLCASSLSQARSNQPQHFGDGTRLSIL.